The source of this T cell receptor beta chain is a study of cytomegalovirus exposure and HLA in healthy donors. Background on the study: Later analysis reported that the 110 or so validation repertoires shared the platform of the approximately 690 first-cohort repertoires.

Details on this clone: Its antigen is not known.

The V gene lost 1 base and the J gene lost 7 bases, with 11 bases spanning the gap. Germline CDR1 reads MNHNY; CDR2 reads SVGAGI (reference sequence). The CDR3 is made up of 15 amino acids. The protocol was immunoSEQ multiplex PCR, while the TCRdb copy is restricted to in-frame clones and leaves out a portion. This sample has 95,000 to 150,000 clones, with about 90% found just once. General observations from the study: Researchers catalogued approximately 170 TCR beta chains as cytomegalovirus-associated. Subsequent analysis showed first-cohort TCR clusters tending to co-occur in 120 validation repertoires. Testing in vitro showed a few CMV-associated chains specific for CMV antigens.

The sequencing input was PBMCs. V is TRBV6-6 and J is TRBJ1-6; no reliable D call. The TCR comes from a woman between 18 and 29 years old in good health and CMV-seronegative. The CDR3 loop is CASSYLGLGNSPLHF. Here the CDR3 DNA reads TGTGCCAGCAGTTACTTGGGCCTTGGAAATTCACCCCTCCACTTT.